This T cell receptor (beta chain) was identified during a study of cytomegalovirus exposure and HLA in healthy donors. At the level of the study: HLA-typed donors contributed some 85 million unique TCRs, which were held in an early data release. Findings and limits, study-wide: Listed as cytomegalovirus-associated were 150 to 200 TCR beta chains. Of the V segments, some could not be distinguished, including TRBV6-2 and TRBV6-3, and were excluded. Analyzed later, most CMV-associated TCR beta chains appeared HLA-restricted.

CDR1 and CDR2 from the germline V gene are ENHRY and SYGVKD. CDR3 size: 15 residues. V was clipped by 2 bases and J by 8 bases; unmatched bases: 2. Only a few counts were recorded for this clone. Antigen specificity is unknown. The PCR contained 60 Vbeta and 13 Jbeta primers. Method: immunoSEQ multiplex PCR; TCRdb's copy keeps in-frame clones and lacks some. The sample lists roughly 130,000 clones, roughly three quarters occurring once. J is TRBJ2-1 and V is TRBV10-3; 14 bases align to TRBD2. The sequencing sample was made of PBMCs. This TCR derives from a man aged 18-30 years in good health and CMV-seronegative. CDR3 region: CAISERGLAGDEQFF. CDR3 bases: TGTGCCATCAGTGAGAGGGGACTAGCGGGAGATGAGCAGTTCTTC.